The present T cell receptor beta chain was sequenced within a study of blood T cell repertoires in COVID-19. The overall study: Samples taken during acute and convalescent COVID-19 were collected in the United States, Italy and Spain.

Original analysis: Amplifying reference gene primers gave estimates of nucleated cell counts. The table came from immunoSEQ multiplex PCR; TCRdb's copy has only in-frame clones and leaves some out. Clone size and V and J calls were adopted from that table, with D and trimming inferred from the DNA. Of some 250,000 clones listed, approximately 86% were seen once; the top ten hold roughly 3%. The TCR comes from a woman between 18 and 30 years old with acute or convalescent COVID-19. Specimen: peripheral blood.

CDR3 nucleotide sequence: TGTGCTAGTGGTGCCCCCGCCGGGACACTCACCTACGAGCAGTACTTC. Protein product: CASGAPAGTLTYEQYF. V usage is TRBV12-5 and J usage is TRBJ2-7; D is perhaps TRBD1 (6 bases). V lost 5 bases and J lost 2, with 19 bases in between. There are 16 residues in the CDR3. Looked up from germline, CDR1 is LGHNT and CDR2 is FRNRAP.